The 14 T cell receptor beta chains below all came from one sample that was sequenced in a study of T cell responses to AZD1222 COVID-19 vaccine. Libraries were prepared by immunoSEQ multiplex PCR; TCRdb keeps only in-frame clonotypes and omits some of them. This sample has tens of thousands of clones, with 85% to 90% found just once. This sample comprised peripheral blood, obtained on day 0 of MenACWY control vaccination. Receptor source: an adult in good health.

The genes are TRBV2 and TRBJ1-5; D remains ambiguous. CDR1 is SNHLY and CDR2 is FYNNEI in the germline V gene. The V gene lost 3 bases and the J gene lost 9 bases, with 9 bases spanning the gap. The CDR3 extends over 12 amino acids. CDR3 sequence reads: CASSDPVRPQHF. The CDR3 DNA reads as TGTGCCAGCAGTGACCCAGTCCGGCCCCAGCATTTT.

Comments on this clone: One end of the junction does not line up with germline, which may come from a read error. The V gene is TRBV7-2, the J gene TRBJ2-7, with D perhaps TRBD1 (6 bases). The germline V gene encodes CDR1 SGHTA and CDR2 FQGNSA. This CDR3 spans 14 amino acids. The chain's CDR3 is CASTLQGGPYEQYF. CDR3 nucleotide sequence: TGTGCCAGCACCTTACAGGGCGGGCCCTACGAGCAGTACTTC.

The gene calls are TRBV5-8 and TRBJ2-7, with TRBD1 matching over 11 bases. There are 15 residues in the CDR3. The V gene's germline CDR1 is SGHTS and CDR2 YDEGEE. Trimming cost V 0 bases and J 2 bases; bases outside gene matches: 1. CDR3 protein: CASSLVGQGAYEQYF. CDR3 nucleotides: TGTGCCAGCAGCTTGGTGGGACAGGGGGCCTACGAGCAGTACTTC.

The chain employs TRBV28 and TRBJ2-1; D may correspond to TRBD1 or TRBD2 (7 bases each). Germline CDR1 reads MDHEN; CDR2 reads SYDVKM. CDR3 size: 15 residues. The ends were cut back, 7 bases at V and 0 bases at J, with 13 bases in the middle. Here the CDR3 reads CASTQGGSSYNEQFF. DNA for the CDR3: TGTGCCAGCACCCAGGGGGGGAGCTCCTACAATGAGCAGTTCTTC.

This CDR3 is CASSLGIEQFF. In DNA, the CDR3 is TGTGCCAGCAGTTTAGGTATTGAGCAGTTCTTC. This chain links TRBV27 with TRBJ2-1, with D unresolved. Trimming cost V 2 bases and J 9 bases, with 5 bases left between them. CDR3 length: 11 amino acids. Germline-derived CDR1 and CDR2 are MNHEY and SMNVEV (reference sequence).

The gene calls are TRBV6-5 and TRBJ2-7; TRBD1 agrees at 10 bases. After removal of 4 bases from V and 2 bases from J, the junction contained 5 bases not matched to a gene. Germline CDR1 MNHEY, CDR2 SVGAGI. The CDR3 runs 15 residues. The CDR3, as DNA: TGTGCCAGCAGTTCGCCGGGACAGGGGACCTACGAGCAGTACTTC. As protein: CASSSPGQGTYEQYF.

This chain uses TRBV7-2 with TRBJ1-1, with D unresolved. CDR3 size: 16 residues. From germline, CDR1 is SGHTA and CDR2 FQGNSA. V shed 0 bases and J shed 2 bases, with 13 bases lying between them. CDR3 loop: CASSLAPVGLNTEAFF. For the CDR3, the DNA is TGTGCCAGCAGCTTAGCGCCCGTGGGCCTCAACACTGAAGCTTTCTTT.

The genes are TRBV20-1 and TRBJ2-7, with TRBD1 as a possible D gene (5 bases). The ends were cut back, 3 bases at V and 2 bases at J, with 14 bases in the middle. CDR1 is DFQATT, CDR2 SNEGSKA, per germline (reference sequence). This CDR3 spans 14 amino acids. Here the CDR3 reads CSASSGRTTYEQYF. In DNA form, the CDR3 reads TGCAGTGCTAGTAGTGGACGGACAACCTACGAGCAGTACTTC.

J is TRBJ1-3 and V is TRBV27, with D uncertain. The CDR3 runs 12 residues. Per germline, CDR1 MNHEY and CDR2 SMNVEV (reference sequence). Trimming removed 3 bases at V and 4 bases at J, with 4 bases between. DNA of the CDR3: TGTGCCAGCAGTTTCAGGGGAAACACCATATATTTT. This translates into CASSFRGNTIYF.

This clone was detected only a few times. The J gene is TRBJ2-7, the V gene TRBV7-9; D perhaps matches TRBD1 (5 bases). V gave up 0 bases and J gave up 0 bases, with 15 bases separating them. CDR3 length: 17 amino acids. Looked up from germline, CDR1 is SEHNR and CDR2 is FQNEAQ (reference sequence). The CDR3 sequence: CASSLALRTPSSYEQYF. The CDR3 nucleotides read TGTGCCAGCAGCTTAGCGCTCAGGACACCCAGCTCCTACGAGCAGTACTTC. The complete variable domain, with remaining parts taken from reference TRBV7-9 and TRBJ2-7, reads DTGVSQNPRHKITKRGQNVTFRCDPISEHNRLYWYRQTLGQGPEFLTYFQNEAQLEKSRLLSDRFSAERPKGSFSTLEIQRTEQGDSAMYLCASSLALRTPSSYEQYFGPGTRLTVT.

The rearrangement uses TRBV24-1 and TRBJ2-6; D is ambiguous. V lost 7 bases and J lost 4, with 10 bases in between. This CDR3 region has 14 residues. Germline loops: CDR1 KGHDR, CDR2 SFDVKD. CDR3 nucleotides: TGTGCCACCAGCCCAAGCACCGGGGCCAACGTCCTGACTTTC. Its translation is CATSPSTGANVLTF.

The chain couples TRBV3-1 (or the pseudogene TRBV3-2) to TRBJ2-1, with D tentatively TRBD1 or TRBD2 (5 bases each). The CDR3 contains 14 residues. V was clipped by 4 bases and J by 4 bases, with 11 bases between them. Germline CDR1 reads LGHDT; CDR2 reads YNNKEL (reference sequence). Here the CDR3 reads CASSPRDPYNEQFF. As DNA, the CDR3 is TGTGCCAGCAGCCCCCGGGACCCATACAATGAGCAGTTCTTC.

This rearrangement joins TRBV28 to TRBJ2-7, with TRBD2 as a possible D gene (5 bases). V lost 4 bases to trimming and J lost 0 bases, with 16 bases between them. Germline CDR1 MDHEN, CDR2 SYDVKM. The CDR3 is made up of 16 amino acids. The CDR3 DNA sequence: TGTGCCAGCAGTTCCCCCGCTAGCAGATCCTCCTACGAGCAGTACTTC. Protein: CASSSPASRSSYEQYF.

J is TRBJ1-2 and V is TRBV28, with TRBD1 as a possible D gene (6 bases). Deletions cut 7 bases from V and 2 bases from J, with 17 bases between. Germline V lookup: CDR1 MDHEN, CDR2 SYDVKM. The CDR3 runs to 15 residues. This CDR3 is CASNLPGQMNYGYTF. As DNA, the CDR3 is TGTGCCAGCAACCTCCCCGGACAGATGAACTATGGCTACACCTTC.